The clone carrying this T cell receptor (beta chain) was detected a few times. Its antigen is still unknown. These data come from a study of identical twins. Notes on the study in general: The same donors were not followed; conclusions instead depended on cross-sectional statistical analysis. Where out-of-frame alpha sequences were twin-shared, they showed excess low generation probability. Invariant MAIT and iNKT cells may have partly biased zero-insertion analyses.

Trimming shortened V by 5 bases and J by 7 bases, and 18 bases separated the two germline ends. There are 14 residues in the CDR3. CDR1 and CDR2 from the germline V gene are MNHEY and SMNVEV (reference sequence). Template switching added a universal primer site, and cDNA bore unique molecular identifiers. TCRdb fed the 5' RACE reads into MiXCR, producing one record per CDR3 protein. The repertoire holds approximately 670,000 distinct CDR3 sequences, with around 6% as singletons. Sequencing was done on a sample of naive T cells sorted from blood. This sequence was found in a man aged 18 to 29 in good health. The chain carries TRBV27 and TRBJ2-7, with D possibly being TRBD2 (6 bases). CDR3 sequence reads: CASSISGGSEEQYF. Written as DNA, the CDR3 is TGTGCCAGCAGTATCTCCGGGGGATCCGAAGAGCAGTACTTC.